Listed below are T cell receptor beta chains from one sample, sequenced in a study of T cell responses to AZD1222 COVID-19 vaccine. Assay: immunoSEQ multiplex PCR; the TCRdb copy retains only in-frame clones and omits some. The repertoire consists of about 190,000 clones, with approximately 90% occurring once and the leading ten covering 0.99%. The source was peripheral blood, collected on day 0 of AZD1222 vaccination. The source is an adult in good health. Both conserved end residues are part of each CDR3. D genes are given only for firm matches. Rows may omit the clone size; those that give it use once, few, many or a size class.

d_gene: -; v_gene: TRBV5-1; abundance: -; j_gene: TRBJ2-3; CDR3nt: TGCGCCAGCAGCTTGCCCGGGACTGTGGGCGCAGATACGCAGTATTTT; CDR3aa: CASSLPGTVGADTQYF
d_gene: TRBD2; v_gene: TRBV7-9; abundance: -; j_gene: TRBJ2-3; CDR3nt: TGTGCCAGCAGCTTAGAGGCTGGACTAGCGTTCTTCGCAGATACGCAGTATTTT; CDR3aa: CASSLEAGLAFFADTQYF
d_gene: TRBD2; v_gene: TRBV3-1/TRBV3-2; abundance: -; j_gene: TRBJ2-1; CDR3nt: TGTGCCAGCACCTCTAGCGGGGGGGCTCTCAATGAGCAGTTCTTC; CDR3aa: CASTSSGGALNEQFF
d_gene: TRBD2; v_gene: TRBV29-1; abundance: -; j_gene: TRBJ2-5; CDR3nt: TGCAGCGCTGGGGGTAGCGGGTCTAAAGAGACCCAGTACTTC; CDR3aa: CSAGGSGSKETQYF
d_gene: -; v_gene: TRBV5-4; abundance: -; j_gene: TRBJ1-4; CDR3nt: TGTGCCAGCAGCGATACAAGGGAGGGTACTAATGAAAAACTGTTTTTT; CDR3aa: CASSDTREGTNEKLFF
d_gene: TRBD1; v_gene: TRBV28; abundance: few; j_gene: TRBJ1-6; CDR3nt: TGTGCCAGCAGTTTAGGGACAGGGGGTTCACCCCTCCACTTT; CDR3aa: CASSLGTGGSPLHF
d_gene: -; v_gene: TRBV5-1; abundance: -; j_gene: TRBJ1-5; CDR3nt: TGCGCCAGCAGTCACACGCCCGGTCAGCCCCAGCATTTT; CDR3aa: CASSHTPGQPQHF
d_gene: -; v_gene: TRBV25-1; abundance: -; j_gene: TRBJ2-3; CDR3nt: TGTGCCAGCAGTGAAGTCGTGTCAAGTAGCACAGATACGCAGTATTTT; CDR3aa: CASSEVVSSSTDTQYF
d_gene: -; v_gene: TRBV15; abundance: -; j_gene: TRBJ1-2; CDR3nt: TGTGCCACCAGCAGAGATCTGGGGGGAAATAACTATGGCTACACCTTC; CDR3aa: CATSRDLGGNNYGYTF
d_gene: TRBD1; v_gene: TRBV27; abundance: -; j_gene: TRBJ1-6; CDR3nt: TGTGCCAGCAGTTTATTTCCCCCGCGCGGACAGGGGTTCTATAATTCACCCCTCCACTTT; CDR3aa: CASSLFPPRGQGFYNSPLHF
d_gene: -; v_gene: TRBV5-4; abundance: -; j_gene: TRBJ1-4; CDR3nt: TGTGCCAGCAGCATGACGAATTGGCCAAATGAAAAACTGTTTTTT; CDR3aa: CASSMTNWPNEKLFF
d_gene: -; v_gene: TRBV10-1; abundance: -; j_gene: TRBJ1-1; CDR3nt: TGCGCCAGCAGTTCCCAGGGAGGCTCTGAGGCTTTCTTT; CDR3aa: CASSSQGGSEAFF
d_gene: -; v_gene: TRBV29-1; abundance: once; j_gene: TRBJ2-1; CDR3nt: TGCAGCGGGGGTGCCTACAATGAGCAGTTCTTC; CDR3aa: CSGGAYNEQFF
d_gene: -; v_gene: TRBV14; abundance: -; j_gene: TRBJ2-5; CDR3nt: TGTGCCAGCAGCCAAGTTTTAGAGACCCAGTACTTC; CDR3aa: CASSQVLETQYF
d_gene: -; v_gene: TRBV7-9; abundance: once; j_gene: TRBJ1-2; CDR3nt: TGTGCCAGCAGCTTCGCAGGGCCCGACTATGGCTACACCTTC; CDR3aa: CASSFAGPDYGYTF
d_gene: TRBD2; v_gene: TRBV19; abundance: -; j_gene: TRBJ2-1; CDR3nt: TGTGCCAGTAGTATAGGAGCGGGGTCGGGGTTTTTTGGGGGTGAGCAGTTCTTC; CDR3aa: CASSIGAGSGFFGGEQFF
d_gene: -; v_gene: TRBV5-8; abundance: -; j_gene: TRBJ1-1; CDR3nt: TGTGCCAGCAGCTTGAGCAGGAGCACTGAAGCTTTCTTT; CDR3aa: CASSLSRSTEAFF
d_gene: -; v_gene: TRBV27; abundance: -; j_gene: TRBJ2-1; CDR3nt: TGTGCCAGCAGTCCGGGAGTTTGGACCTACAATGAGCAGTTCTTC; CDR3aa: CASSPGVWTYNEQFF
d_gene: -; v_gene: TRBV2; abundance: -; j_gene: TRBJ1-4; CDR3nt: TGTGCCAGCAGTGACAGGAGTAATGAAAAACTGTTTTTT; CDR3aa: CASSDRSNEKLFF
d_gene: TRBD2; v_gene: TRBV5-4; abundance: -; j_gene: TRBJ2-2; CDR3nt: TGTGCCAGCAGCCCCGCTAGCGGGAACACCGGGGAGCTGTTTTTT; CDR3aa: CASSPASGNTGELFF
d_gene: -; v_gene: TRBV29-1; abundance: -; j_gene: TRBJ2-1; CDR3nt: TGCAGCGTTACACGAAAGCTTTACAATGAGCAGTTCTTC; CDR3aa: CSVTRKLYNEQFF
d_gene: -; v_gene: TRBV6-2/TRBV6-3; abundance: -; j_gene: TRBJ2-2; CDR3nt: TGTGCCAGCAGTTACTCGAGTAGCGTACCCTCTCCCGGGGAGCTGTTTTTT; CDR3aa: CASSYSSSVPSPGELFF
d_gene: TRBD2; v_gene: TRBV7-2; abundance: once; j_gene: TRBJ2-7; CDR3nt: TGTGCCAGCAGCCAGAGGACTAGCCAAACAACCTACGAGCAGTACTTC; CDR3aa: CASSQRTSQTTYEQYF
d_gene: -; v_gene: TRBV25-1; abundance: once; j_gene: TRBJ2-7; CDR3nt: TGTGCCAGTCCCAACCACAAGGATCGCTACGAGCAGTACTTC; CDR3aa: CASPNHKDRYEQYF
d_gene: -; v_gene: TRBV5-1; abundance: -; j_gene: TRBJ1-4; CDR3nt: TGCGCCAGCAGCGGGGGGGACACGCGTAATGAAAAACTGTTTTTT; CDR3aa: CASSGGDTRNEKLFF
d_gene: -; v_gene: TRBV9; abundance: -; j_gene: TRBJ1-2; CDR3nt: TGTGCCAGCAGGCCCCTCGAGGGTCCTAACTATGGCTACACCTTC; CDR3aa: CASRPLEGPNYGYTF
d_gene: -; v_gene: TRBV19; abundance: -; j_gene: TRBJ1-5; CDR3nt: TGTACCTGCAATTTGCCCGGGTTAAGCAATCAGCCCCAGCATTTT; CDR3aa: CTCNLPGLSNQPQHF
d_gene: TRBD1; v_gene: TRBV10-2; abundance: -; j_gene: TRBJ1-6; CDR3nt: TGCGCCAGCAGTGAGTCGCACGGCGGGACAGGGGGCGTTGGTCTTAGTTCACCCCTCCACTTT; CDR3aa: CASSESHGGTGGVGLSSPLHF
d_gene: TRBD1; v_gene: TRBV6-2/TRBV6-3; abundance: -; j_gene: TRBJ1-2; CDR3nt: TGTGCCAGCAGTTACGGGGACAGTATCCTCTATGGCTACACCTTC; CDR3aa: CASSYGDSILYGYTF
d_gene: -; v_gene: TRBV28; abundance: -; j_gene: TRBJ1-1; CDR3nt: TGTGCCAGCAGTTCCACCATGTTGGGTGAAGCTTTCTTT; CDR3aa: CASSSTMLGEAFF
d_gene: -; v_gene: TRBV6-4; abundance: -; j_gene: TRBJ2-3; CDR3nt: TGTGCCAGCAGTCTTGGACATTCCAGCACAGATACGCAGTATTTT; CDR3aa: CASSLGHSSTDTQYF
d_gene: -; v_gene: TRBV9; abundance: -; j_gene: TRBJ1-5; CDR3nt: TGTGCCAGCAGCGGGGGAGAAAATCAGCCCCAGCATTTT; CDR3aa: CASSGGENQPQHF
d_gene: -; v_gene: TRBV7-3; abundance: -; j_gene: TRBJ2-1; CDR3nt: TGTGCCAGCAGCTTAGATGTCGGGGAGCAGTTCTTC; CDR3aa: CASSLDVGEQFF